This passage covers 4 T cell receptor beta chains from one sample sequenced in a study of cytomegalovirus exposure and HLA in healthy donors. This PCR relied on a set of 60 Vbeta primers and 13 Jbeta primers. Some clones are missing from TCRdb's copy, which holds only in-frame ones; the method was immunoSEQ multiplex PCR. Seen here are roughly 150,000 clones, over 70% observed once, and the top ten hold around 1.3%. Input material: PBMCs. Receptors were obtained from a man aged 45-65 years in good health and CMV-seropositive.

In its sample, this clone was seen once. The chain has TRBV28 and TRBJ2-1; TRBD1 matches at 11 bases. V lost 3 bases to trimming and J lost 6 bases; unmatched junction nucleotides: 4. CDR1 is MDHEN, CDR2 SYDVKM, per germline. The CDR3 spans 15 residues. CDR3 DNA sequence: TGTGCCAGCAGTTTCTGGACAGGGGGCTCCAATGAGCAGTTCTTC. It encodes CASSFWTGGSNEQFF.

This chain links TRBV4-3 with TRBJ2-7, with 8 bases identical to TRBD2. Trimming cost V 3 bases and J 0 bases; bases outside gene matches: 7. From germline, CDR1 is LGHNA and CDR2 YSLEER. The CDR3 contains 16 residues. The DNA for the CDR3 is TGCGCCAGCAGCCAGTTAGCGGGATCACCCTCCTACGAGCAGTACTTC. Its translation is CASSQLAGSPSYEQYF.

The chain couples TRBV5-1 to TRBJ2-7, with 11 bases identical to TRBD2. Unmatched junction bases numbered 8, after V lost 0 bases and J lost 0 bases. The CDR3 has 18 residues. CDR1 and CDR2 from the germline V gene are SGHRS and YFSETQ. In nucleotides, the CDR3 is TGCGCCAGCAGCTTGGTGGTTAGCGGGGGGGCCGGCTCCTACGAGCAGTACTTC. It encodes CASSLVVSGGAGSYEQYF.

This chain joins TRBV6-5 and TRBJ2-7; D is unresolved. This CDR3 is built from 15 residues. CDR1 and CDR2 (germline): MNHEY, SVGAGI. Trimming took 0 bases from V and 2 from J, leaving 11 bases between them. CDR3 region: CASSYSSTIPYEQYF. CDR3 DNA: TGTGCCAGCAGTTACTCGAGTACTATACCCTACGAGCAGTACTTC.